There are a few counts of the clone carrying this TCR beta chain. The antigen remains undetermined. A read error likely explains this, since a far larger clone differs by one base. Germline CDR1 SGDLS, CDR2 YYNGEE. The CDR3 runs to 12 residues. V lost 0 bases and J 8 bases, leaving 9 bases between the germline ends. This specimen comes from a study of Graves' ophthalmopathy and Graves' hyperthyroidism. Study conclusions and caveats: The model achieved 55% to 71% sensitivity and around 78% specificity for ophthalmopathy progression. Among thyroid clonotypes expanded above 0.001 frequency, most also appeared in blood. Stable hyperthyroidism and ophthalmopathy were told apart by a 13-signature model, which achieved about 90% sensitivity and around 80% specificity.

Hyperthyroidism patients were newly diagnosed, under 2 months' duration, aged 18 to 65. RNA transcripts provided the template for amplifying TCR beta CDR3 regions. HTBI primers were employed in first-round RT-PCR, then a second-round multiplex PCR followed. A single record per CDR3 protein comes from TCRdb applying MiXCR to the multiplex PCR reads. The table includes 1 million to 1.3 million distinct CDR3 sequences, less than 45% detected once. The sequence was collected from an adult man with Graves' hyperthyroidism. This chain uses TRBV9 with TRBJ2-7; weak D call: TRBD2 (7 bases). The sequencing input was peripheral blood or thyroid tissue (not recorded which). CDR3 region: CASSVGGGKQYF. CDR3 nucleotides: TGTGCCAGCAGCGTAGGCGGGGGCAAGCAGTACTTC.